This T cell receptor beta chain was documented in a study of blood T cell repertoires in COVID-19. Across the whole study: Spain, Italy and the United States supplied samples that represented acute and convalescent COVID-19.

The repertoire was sequenced with immunoSEQ multiplex PCR; TCRdb's copy has only in-frame clones and lacks some. The sample holds approximately 300,000 clones, over 80% seen once. Looked up from germline, CDR1 is MNHNS and CDR2 is SASEGT. The V gene lost 3 bases and the J gene lost 5 bases, with 10 bases spanning the gap. This CDR3 has 14 amino acids. Sequencing was done on a sample of peripheral blood. This clonotype was sampled from a woman in her thirties or forties with acute or convalescent COVID-19. The chain is built from TRBV6-1 and TRBJ1-4; TRBD1 might be the D (5 bases). CDR3 sequence: CASSDEAGNEKLFF. CDR3 in DNA: TGTGCCAGCAGTGACGAGGCAGGGAATGAAAAACTGTTTTTT.